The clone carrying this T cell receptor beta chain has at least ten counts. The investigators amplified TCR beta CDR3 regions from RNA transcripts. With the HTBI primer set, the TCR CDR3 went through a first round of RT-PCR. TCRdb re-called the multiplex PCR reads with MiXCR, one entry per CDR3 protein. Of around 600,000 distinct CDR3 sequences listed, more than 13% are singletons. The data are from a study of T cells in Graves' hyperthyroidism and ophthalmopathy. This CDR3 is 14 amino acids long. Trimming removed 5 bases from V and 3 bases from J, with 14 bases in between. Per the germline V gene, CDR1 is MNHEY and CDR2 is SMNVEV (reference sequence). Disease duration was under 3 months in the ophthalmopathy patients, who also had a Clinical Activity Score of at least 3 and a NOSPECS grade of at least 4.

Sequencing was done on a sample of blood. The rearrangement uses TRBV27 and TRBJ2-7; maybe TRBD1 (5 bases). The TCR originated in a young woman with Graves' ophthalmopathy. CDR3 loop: CASSKRGAHYEQYF. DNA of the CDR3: TGTGCCAGCAGTAAAAGGGGTGCACACTACGAGCAGTACTTC.